The 18 T cell receptor beta chains below were found in one sample sequenced in a study of CDR3 diversity in severe acne. MiXCR was run by TCRdb on the PCR reads, yielding one entry per CDR3 protein. The sample has about 100,000 distinct CDR3 sequences, about half seen once. The specimen sequenced was blood. The receptors were gathered from a male donor with acne.

This clonotype was seen repeatedly, ten times or more. V and J are TRBV20-1 and TRBJ2-1; D gene uncertain. V dropped 7 bases and J dropped 2 bases, with 18 bases sitting between them. This CDR3 comprises 15 residues. CDR1 is DFQATT and CDR2 is SNEGSKA in the germline V gene (reference sequence). CDR3 nucleotide sequence: TGCAGTGAGCTAGTAGTTCGAGGACCCTACAATGAGCAGTTCTTC. Its translation: CSELVVRGPYNEQFF.

About this clonotype: One base away lies a much larger clone, so this may be a sequencing read error. The chain uses TRBV19 and TRBJ1-3; D is undetermined. Per the germline V gene, CDR1 is LNHDA and CDR2 is SQIVND (reference sequence). This CDR3 region has 13 residues. The CDR3 DNA reads TGTGCCAGTATGGGTTTAACTGGAGACACCATATATTTT. The encoded protein is CASMGLTGDTIYF.

CDR3: CASSFGQNSNQPQHF. As DNA, the CDR3 is TGTGCCAGCAGCTTCGGACAAAATAGCAATCAGCCCCAGCATTTT. The genes are TRBV6-6 and TRBJ1-5; perhaps TRBD1 as D (5 bases). V was cut by 6 bases and J by 0 bases, with 12 bases left in between. The CDR3 length is 15 residues. In germline, CDR1 is MNHNY, CDR2 SVGAGI (reference sequence).

Notes on this clonotype: This sequence may be a read error, since a much larger clone differs from it by one base. This chain joins TRBV19 and TRBJ2-7; 7 nucleotides align to TRBD1. Germline values: CDR1 LNHDA, CDR2 SQIVND (reference sequence). CDR3 length: 15 amino acids. For the CDR3, the DNA is TGTGTCAGTAGTATGATGAATACAGGGGCCGGCGAGCAGTACTTC. It is translated as CVSSMMNTGAGEQYF.

This clonotype was seen just once. This chain connects TRBV7-9 to TRBJ1-1; D is uncertain. V was cut by 3 bases and J by 3 bases, with 20 bases left in between. The CDR3 is made up of 17 amino acids. Germline V gene sequence: CDR1 SEHNR, CDR2 FQNEAQ (reference sequence). The CDR3 spells CASSFRSPRAEDTEAFF. Here the CDR3 DNA reads TGTGCCAGCAGCTTCCGAAGCCCGCGGGCAGAAGACACTGAAGCTTTCTTT.

This chain uses TRBV20-1 with TRBJ2-1; 10 bases match TRBD1. This CDR3 is built from 13 residues. V lost 6 bases, J lost 5 bases, and 4 bases stayed unmatched. Germline CDR1 is DFQATT and CDR2 is SNEGSKA (reference sequence). The CDR3 DNA sequence: TGCAGTGCAGGGACAGGGGCAGACAATGAGCAGTTCTTC. This encodes CSAGTGADNEQFF.

This clonotype was detected a few times. CDR3 in amino acids: CASMLGTNSYEQYF. As DNA, the CDR3 is TGTGCCAGTATGCTCGGGACAAATTCCTACGAGCAGTACTTC. The chain links TRBV12-3 or TRBV12-4 to TRBJ2-7; TRBD1 might be the D (6 bases). There are 14 residues in the CDR3. Trimming took 9 bases from V and 1 from J, leaving 16 bases between them.

The chain has TRBV4-3 and TRBJ2-7, with D maybe TRBD1 (5 bases). V shed 4 bases and J shed 0 bases, with 10 bases lying between them. Germline lookup yields CDR1 LGHNA and CDR2 YSLEER. The CDR3 has 14 amino acids. The DNA for the CDR3 is TGCGCCAGCAGCCTGCGGACAAACTCCTACGAGCAGTACTTC. It yields the protein CASSLRTNSYEQYF.

The chain is built from TRBV20-1 and TRBJ1-2; 8 bases line up with TRBD1. CDR3 length: 11 residues. The trim removed 6 bases at V and 11 bases at J, leaving 8 bases unmatched. Per germline, CDR1 DFQATT and CDR2 SNEGSKA (reference sequence). CDR3 protein: CSAIPGGAYTF. DNA of the CDR3: TGCAGTGCCATCCCAGGGGGCGCGTACACCTTC.

This clonotype was counted ten times or more. This chain connects TRBV6-5 to TRBJ1-1; D gene ambiguous. V shed 5 bases and J shed 1 base, with 11 bases lying between them. This CDR3 is 14 amino acids long. Germline V CDR1 and CDR2: MNHEY, SVGAGI. DNA of the CDR3: TGTGCCAGCAGTCTCCGCCAGACGAACACTGAAGCTTTCTTT. This translates into CASSLRQTNTEAFF.

About this clonotype: One end of the junction does not line up with germline, which may come from a read error. The chain recombines TRBV28 with TRBJ1-1; possible D gene TRBD1, 5 bases. The CDR3 is 13 amino acids. Germline V CDR1 and CDR2: MDHEN, SYDVKM. CDR3 nucleotide sequence: TGTGCCAGCAGTTTGTTCAGGGACCCTGAAGCCTTCTTT. It is translated as CASSLFRDPEAFF.

This clonotype appeared many times. This rearrangement joins TRBV10-3 to TRBJ1-1; D not certain. Trimming took 4 bases from V and 0 from J, leaving 12 bases between them. The CDR3 covers 15 residues. The germline V gene has CDR1 ENHRY and CDR2 SYGVKD. For the CDR3, the DNA is TGTGCCATCAGTGCAAGCAGCCTCATGAACACTGAAGCTTTCTTT. Translated, it gives CAISASSLMNTEAFF.

In its sample, this clonotype was seen a few times. The chain carries TRBV7-3 and TRBJ2-7; 9 nucleotides agree with TRBD1. Germline V gene data show CDR1 as SGHTA and CDR2 as FQGTGA. This CDR3 contains 18 residues. J was trimmed by 4 bases and V by 1 base; bases with no gene match: 14. CDR3 in amino acids: CASSLIAGLRDRDYEQYF. The CDR3 coding sequence is TGTGCCAGCAGCTTAATAGCCGGACTCCGGGACAGGGATTACGAGCAGTACTTC.

This clonotype was observed a few times. The chain joins TRBV27 to TRBJ1-2, with 7 positions matching TRBD1. V shed 6 bases and J 6 bases; nucleotides not matched to a gene: 1. The CDR3 is made up of 11 amino acids. Germline CDR1 is MNHEY and CDR2 is SMNVEV (reference sequence). CDR3 in DNA: TGTGCCAGCAGCCAGGGGGATGGCTACACCTTC. Its protein is CASSQGDGYTF.

The chain joins TRBV12-3 or TRBV12-4 to TRBJ2-5; D gene ambiguous. V gave up 2 bases and J gave up 1 base, with 2 bases separating them. This CDR3 is 12 amino acids long. For the CDR3, the DNA is TGTGCCAGCAGTTTATTCCAAGAGACCCAGTACTTC. This gives the protein CASSLFQETQYF.

This sequence joins TRBV29-1 and TRBJ2-1, with 9 bases matching TRBD2. J lost 3 bases, V lost 6 bases, and 6 bases had no gene match. CDR3 length: 14 amino acids. The V gene's germline CDR1 is SQVTM and CDR2 ANQGSEA. DNA for the CDR3: TGCAGCGTCCCGGGACTAGCAGACTACAATGAGCAGTTCTTC. It codes for CSVPGLADYNEQFF.

This clonotype was counted ten times or more. In nucleotides, the CDR3 is TGTGCCACCTACTATGAGGGTTCCTACGAGCAGTACTTC. It codes for CATYYEGSYEQYF. V and J are TRBV5-6 and TRBJ2-7; D is possibly TRBD2 (5 bases). This CDR3 contains 13 residues. Trimming left V 9 bases short and J 1 base short, with 14 bases between. Germline CDR1 and CDR2: SGHDT and YYEEEE.

This rearrangement joins TRBV27 to TRBJ2-3; 8 nucleotides match TRBD2. The CDR3 loop spans 15 amino acids. V was pared by 3 bases and J by 6 bases, with 8 bases of the junction left unmatched. Germline V CDR1 and CDR2: MNHEY, SMNVEV (reference sequence). CDR3 region: CASSLAERETDTQYF. In DNA, the CDR3 is TGTGCCAGCAGTTTGGCGGAGCGGGAGACGGATACGCAGTATTTT.